The subject of this entry is one TCR beta chain. Measured with immunoSEQ multiplex PCR; TCRdb has only the in-frame clones, and not every one. The repertoire holds about 130,000 clones, 80% to 95% seen once, with around 7.9% in the top ten. These data are taken from a study of control samples from healthy donors and cancer patients. V was shortened by 3 bases and J by 5 bases, with 8 bases between the two germline ends. From germline, CDR1 is SGDLS and CDR2 YYNGEE. The CDR3 is 12 amino acids. The sequencing input was blood. The origin of this receptor is a man younger than 30 in good health. The chain combines TRBV9 with TRBJ1-2; D remains unclear. The CDR3 spells CASSGTTYGYTF. Written as DNA, the CDR3 is TGTGCCAGCAGCGGGACTACTTATGGCTACACCTTC.